This T cell receptor (beta chain) was recorded in a study of blood T cell repertoires in COVID-19. On the study more broadly: Material from acute and convalescent COVID-19 was sourced from the United States, Italy and Spain. T cells, B-cell-depleted T cells, or PBMCs provided the cDNA or gDNA that served as material.

Original processing notes: Scientists estimated how many nucleated cells there were by amplifying reference gene primers. Clones were sequenced by immunoSEQ multiplex PCR, and TCRdb holds only the in-frame ones, with some missing. V, J and clone size reflect that table, while D and trimming were determined from the DNA. The table has 250,000 to 350,000 clones, about 90% seen once. In assigning cohorts, the study relied on participant-reported clinical history. Germline lookup yields CDR1 SGHDN and CDR2 FVKESK. The CDR3 has 15 amino acids. The junction had 7 bases not matched to a gene; V was cut back by 5 bases and J by 4 bases.

The chain recombines TRBV14 with TRBJ2-5; 10 bases agree with TRBD2. The receptor was derived from a woman under 30 with acute COVID-19. Sequenced: PBMCs or T cells enriched from blood (not recorded which). The CDR3 bases are TGTGCCAGCAGCGGCGCCCCTAGCGGGAGAGAGACCCAGTACTTC. It codes for CASSGAPSGRETQYF.